The sequence of this T cell receptor beta chain was determined in a study of blood T cell repertoires in COVID-19. V was pared by 5 bases and J by 2 bases, with 9 bases between. Germline lookup yields CDR1 LNHDA and CDR2 SQIVND (reference sequence). The length of the CDR3 is 14 residues. Here immunoSEQ multiplex PCR was the method, and the copy in TCRdb shows in-frame clones only, minus some. The sample lists about 230,000 clones, roughly 80% occurring once. This sequence was found in a woman older than 75 with acute or convalescent COVID-19. The chain recombines TRBV19 with TRBJ2-2, with D unresolved. Sequencing was carried out using peripheral blood. The CDR3 DNA is TGTGCCAGTAGTTGGTTGAGAAACACCGGGGAGCTGTTTTTT. It is translated as CASSWLRNTGELFF.